The T cell receptor beta chain described here comes from a study of cytomegalovirus exposure and HLA in healthy donors. Here immunoSEQ multiplex PCR was the method, and the copy in TCRdb shows in-frame clones only, minus some. The sample lists about 240,000 clones; approximately 86% were seen once. The origin of this receptor is a woman in her 30s in good health and CMV-seropositive. What was sequenced was PBMCs.

Here the CDR3 reads CASTQGAWYGYTF. In DNA, the CDR3 is TGTGCCAGCACCCAGGGGGCTTGGTATGGCTACACCTTC. The chain has TRBV28 and TRBJ1-2; 8 nucleotides agree with TRBD1. Germline-derived CDR1 and CDR2 are MDHEN and SYDVKM. The junction had 6 bases not matched to a gene; V was cut back by 7 bases and J by 5 bases. CDR3 length equals 13 residues.